The rows below give T cell receptor beta chains drawn from one sample of a study of a mutant IDH1 vaccine in newly diagnosed glioma. Clones were sequenced by immunoSEQ multiplex PCR, and TCRdb holds only the in-frame ones, with some missing. The repertoire includes about 82,000 clones, approximately 85% of them detected once, and about 2.2% sits in the top ten. No antigens are known for them. The specimen comprised PBMCs, sampled from a glioma patient whose treatment included an IDH1 peptide vaccine. These receptor sequences come from a man aged 25 to 40 with glioma. Some clones in this sample may be carry-over from other donors' samples. Both conserved end residues are part of each CDR3. Fields, in order: CDR3 protein, J gene, V gene, CDR3 length.

CDR3aa: CASSSAPDRDDGYTF
j_gene: TRBJ1-2
v_gene: TRBV5-1
len: 15

CDR3aa: CSGSRTGGNEQFF
j_gene: TRBJ2-1
v_gene: TRBV29-1
len: 13

CDR3aa: CATGRVYGPRDKNTGELFF
j_gene: TRBJ2-2
v_gene: TRBV15
len: 19

CDR3aa: CASSPESGATNEKLFF
j_gene: TRBJ1-4
v_gene: TRBV4-1
len: 16

CDR3aa: CASSSSSLGYGYTF
j_gene: TRBJ1-2
v_gene: TRBV6-5
len: 14

CDR3aa: CASSLGTSGVGADEQFF
j_gene: TRBJ2-1
v_gene: TRBV28
len: 17

CDR3aa: CASTWALETQYF
j_gene: TRBJ2-5
v_gene: TRBV2
len: 12

CDR3aa: CASSPSWGTGELFF
j_gene: TRBJ2-2
v_gene: TRBV6-6
len: 14

CDR3aa: CASSLGANSGNTIYF
j_gene: TRBJ1-3
v_gene: TRBV5-8
len: 15

CDR3aa: CASRRVRTEQYF
j_gene: TRBJ2-7
v_gene: TRBV6-1
len: 12

CDR3aa: CASRLPNTGELFF
j_gene: TRBJ2-2
v_gene: TRBV28
len: 13

CDR3aa: CASSDVPRGSNYGYTF
j_gene: TRBJ1-2
v_gene: TRBV28
len: 16

CDR3aa: CASSIGQAVGSGNTIYF
j_gene: TRBJ1-3
v_gene: TRBV19
len: 17

CDR3aa: CASSSRSYEQYF
j_gene: TRBJ2-7
v_gene: TRBV19
len: 12

CDR3aa: CASSYSRLSGANVLTF
j_gene: TRBJ2-6
v_gene: TRBV6-5
len: 16

CDR3aa: CASSLSRGATTEAFF
j_gene: TRBJ1-1
v_gene: TRBV27
len: 15

CDR3aa: CASSLEGTRGTDTQYF
j_gene: TRBJ2-3
v_gene: TRBV11-3
len: 16

CDR3aa: CAWKQSRGGNTIYF
j_gene: TRBJ1-3
v_gene: TRBV30
len: 14

CDR3aa: CASSQEKWGSAGAVEQYF
j_gene: TRBJ2-7
v_gene: TRBV4-3
len: 18

CDR3aa: CSVWTSGSSYEQYF
j_gene: TRBJ2-7
v_gene: TRBV29-1
len: 14

CDR3aa: CASSLAGNSPLHF
j_gene: TRBJ1-6
v_gene: TRBV7-6
len: 13

CDR3aa: CAISEPGQGLGEQYF
j_gene: TRBJ2-7
v_gene: TRBV10-3
len: 15

CDR3aa: CASSLVWSDYRDGYTF
j_gene: TRBJ1-2
v_gene: TRBV7-2
len: 16

CDR3aa: CASSRGGSFTDTQYF
j_gene: TRBJ2-3
v_gene: TRBV6-5
len: 15

CDR3aa: CASSKDWEAFF
j_gene: TRBJ1-1
v_gene: TRBV7-2
len: 11

CDR3aa: CASSQSGGKSYEQYF
j_gene: TRBJ2-7
v_gene: TRBV23-1
len: 15

CDR3aa: CASSLETSGGSYYNEQFF
j_gene: TRBJ2-1
v_gene: TRBV7-2
len: 18

CDR3aa: CASSYADREAGYTF
j_gene: TRBJ1-2
v_gene: TRBV6-6
len: 14

CDR3aa: CASSLGILAGGLTEAFF
j_gene: TRBJ1-1
v_gene: TRBV7-2
len: 17

CDR3aa: CAWSDRDRGRPEAFF
j_gene: TRBJ1-1
v_gene: TRBV30
len: 15

CDR3aa: CASSLGGGAAKNIQYF
j_gene: TRBJ2-4
v_gene: TRBV5-4
len: 16

CDR3aa: CATSRTGVFSGANVLTF
j_gene: TRBJ2-6
v_gene: TRBV15
len: 17

CDR3aa: CAWTRDVASYEQYF
j_gene: TRBJ2-7
v_gene: TRBV30
len: 14

CDR3aa: CASSLVNRAGYTF
j_gene: TRBJ1-2
v_gene: TRBV7-2
len: 13

CDR3aa: CATHETETYEQYF
j_gene: TRBJ2-7
v_gene: TRBV10-3
len: 13

CDR3aa: CASSIAGNGLAGINEQYF
j_gene: TRBJ2-7
v_gene: TRBV19
len: 18

CDR3aa: CASSFGDTTGANVLTF
j_gene: TRBJ2-6
v_gene: TRBV28
len: 16

CDR3aa: CASSRDRGGNTIYF
j_gene: TRBJ1-3
v_gene: TRBV2
len: 14

CDR3aa: CASSLMGQGTEKLFF
j_gene: TRBJ1-4
v_gene: TRBV5-4
len: 15

CDR3aa: CASSPREGANQPQHF
j_gene: TRBJ1-5
v_gene: TRBV18
len: 15

CDR3aa: CASSLDRGFEKLFF
j_gene: TRBJ1-4
v_gene: TRBV7-8
len: 14

CDR3aa: CASSFTGGRLNTEAFF
j_gene: TRBJ1-1
v_gene: TRBV5-8
len: 16

CDR3aa: CASSEPGTGADTQYF
j_gene: TRBJ2-3
v_gene: TRBV7-2
len: 15

CDR3aa: CASREGAQPQHF
j_gene: TRBJ1-5
v_gene: TRBV25-1
len: 12

CDR3aa: CASGLSPLDTQYF
j_gene: TRBJ2-3
v_gene: TRBV12-5
len: 13

CDR3aa: CASSIMGQMMGYTF
j_gene: TRBJ1-2
v_gene: TRBV19
len: 14

CDR3aa: CASSLGIGTSGTDTQYF
j_gene: TRBJ2-3
v_gene: TRBV11-2
len: 17

CDR3aa: CASSLGLARTRGDIQYF
j_gene: TRBJ2-4
v_gene: TRBV5-1
len: 17

CDR3aa: CASSSDRGGNNEQFF
j_gene: TRBJ2-1
v_gene: TRBV11-3
len: 15